This T cell receptor beta chain originates from a study of cytomegalovirus exposure and HLA in healthy donors. General study results and limits: Rare TCR sequences dominated, though some public TCRs recurred in many donors.

Notes on this clone: Antigen: not known.

The PCR ran on 60 Vbeta and 13 Jbeta primers. The table came from immunoSEQ multiplex PCR; TCRdb's copy has only in-frame clones and leaves some out. The sample has some 150,000 clones; about 79% are singletons. CDR1 and CDR2 (germline): SGHTA, FQGNSA. The CDR3 is 12 residues long. Between the trimmed V and J ends, which lost 2 bases and 9 bases, there was a span of 10 bases. The chain uses TRBV7-2 and TRBJ1-1; D gene unclear. This TCR derives from a male donor in good health and CMV-seronegative. Sequencing input: PBMCs. CDR3 sequence: CASSLTGPKAFF. The DNA for the CDR3 is TGTGCCAGCAGCTTAACGGGTCCCAAAGCTTTCTTT.